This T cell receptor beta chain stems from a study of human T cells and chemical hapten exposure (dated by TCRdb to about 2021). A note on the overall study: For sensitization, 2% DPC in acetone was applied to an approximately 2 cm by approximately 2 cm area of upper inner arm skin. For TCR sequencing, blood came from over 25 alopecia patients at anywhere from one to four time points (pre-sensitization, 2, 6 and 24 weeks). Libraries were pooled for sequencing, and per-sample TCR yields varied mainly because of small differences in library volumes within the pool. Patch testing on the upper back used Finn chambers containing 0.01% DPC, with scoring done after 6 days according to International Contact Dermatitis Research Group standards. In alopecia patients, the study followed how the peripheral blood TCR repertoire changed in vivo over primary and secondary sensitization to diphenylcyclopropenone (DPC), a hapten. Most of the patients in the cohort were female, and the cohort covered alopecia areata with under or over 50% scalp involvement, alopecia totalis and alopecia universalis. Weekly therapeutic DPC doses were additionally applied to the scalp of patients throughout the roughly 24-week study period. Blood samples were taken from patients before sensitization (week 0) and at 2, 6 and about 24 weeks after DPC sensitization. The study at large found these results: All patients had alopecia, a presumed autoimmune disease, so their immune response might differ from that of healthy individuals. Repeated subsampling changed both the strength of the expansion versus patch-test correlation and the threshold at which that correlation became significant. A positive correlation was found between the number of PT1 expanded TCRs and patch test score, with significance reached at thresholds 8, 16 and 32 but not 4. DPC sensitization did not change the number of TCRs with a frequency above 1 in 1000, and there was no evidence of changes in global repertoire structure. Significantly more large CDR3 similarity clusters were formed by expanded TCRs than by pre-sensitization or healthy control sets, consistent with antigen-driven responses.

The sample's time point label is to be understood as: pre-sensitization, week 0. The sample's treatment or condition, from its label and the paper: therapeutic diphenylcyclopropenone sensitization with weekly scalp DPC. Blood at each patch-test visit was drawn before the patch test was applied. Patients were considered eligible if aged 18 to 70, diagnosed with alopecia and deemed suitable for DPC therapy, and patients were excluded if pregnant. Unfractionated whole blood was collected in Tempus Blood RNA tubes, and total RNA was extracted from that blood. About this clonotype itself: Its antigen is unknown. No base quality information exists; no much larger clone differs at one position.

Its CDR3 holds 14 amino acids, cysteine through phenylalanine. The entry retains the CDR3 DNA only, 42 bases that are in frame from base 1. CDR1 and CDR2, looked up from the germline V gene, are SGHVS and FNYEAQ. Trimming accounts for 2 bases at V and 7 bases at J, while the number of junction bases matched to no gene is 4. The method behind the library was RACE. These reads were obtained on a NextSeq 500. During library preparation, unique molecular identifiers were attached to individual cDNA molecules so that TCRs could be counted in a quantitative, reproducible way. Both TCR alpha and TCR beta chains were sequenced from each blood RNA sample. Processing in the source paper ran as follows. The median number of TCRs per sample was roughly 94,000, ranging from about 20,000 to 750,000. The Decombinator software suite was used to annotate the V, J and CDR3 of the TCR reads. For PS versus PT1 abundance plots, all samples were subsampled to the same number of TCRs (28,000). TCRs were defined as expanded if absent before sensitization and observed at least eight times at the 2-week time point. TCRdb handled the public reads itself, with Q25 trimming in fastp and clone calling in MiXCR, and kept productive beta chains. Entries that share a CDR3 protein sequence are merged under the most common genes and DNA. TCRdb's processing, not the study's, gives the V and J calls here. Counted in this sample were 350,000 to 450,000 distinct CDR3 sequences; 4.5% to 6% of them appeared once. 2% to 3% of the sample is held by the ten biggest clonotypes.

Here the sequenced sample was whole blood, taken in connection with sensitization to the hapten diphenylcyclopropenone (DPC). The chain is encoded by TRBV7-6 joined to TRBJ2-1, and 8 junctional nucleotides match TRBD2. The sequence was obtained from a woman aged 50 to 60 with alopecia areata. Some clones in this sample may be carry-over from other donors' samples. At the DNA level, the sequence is TGTGCCAGCAGCTTACGGGGGGGCCTGAATGAGCAGTTCTTC. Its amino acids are CASSLRGGLNEQFF.